This TCR beta chain was found in a study of blood T cell repertoires in COVID-19. Study-wide context: Some COVID-19 samples were acute and others convalescent; all came from the United States, Italy and Spain.

Per the study methods: Reference gene primer amplification in the assay estimated nucleated cell counts. Profiling relied on immunoSEQ multiplex PCR, and the TCRdb table lists in-frame clones only, not all of them. V and J calls and clone size are as listed in that table; D and trimming were resolved from the DNA. The table has 90,000 to 120,000 clones, around 85% seen once; the top ten hold 3.3%. This CDR3 region has 16 residues. Germline V gene sequence: CDR1 LNHNV, CDR2 YYDKDF (reference sequence). Trimming cost V 1 base and J 9 bases; bases outside gene matches: 8. The rearrangement uses TRBV15 and TRBJ1-6; 8 positions agree with TRBD1. Material for sequencing was peripheral blood. The receptor was derived from a woman aged 80 or over with active or convalescent COVID-19. DNA for the CDR3: TGTGCCACCAGCAGAGGCCGGCAGGGGGCGCTTTCACCCCTCCACTTT. This gives the protein CATSRGRQGALSPLHF.